This T cell receptor (beta chain) was identified in a study of cytomegalovirus exposure and HLA in healthy donors. The assay was immunoSEQ multiplex PCR, and TCRdb's table has in-frame clones only and misses some. The repertoire consists of 70,000 or so clones, with nearly 95% occurring once and the leading ten covering about 1.6%. A remark on this clone: Its antigen is unidentified.

General study findings and limits: A few of the chains that were CMV-associated were confirmed in vitro to be specific for CMV antigens. Reportedly, cytomegalovirus status was diagnosed with high sensitivity and specificity. Later, an analysis found that TCR clusters from the first cohort tended to co-occur in the roughly 110 validation repertoires. The study flagged approximately 180 TCR beta chains as cytomegalovirus-associated.

The TCR sequence derives from a man aged 18 to 35 in good health and CMV-seropositive. The material sequenced was PBMCs.

Written as DNA, the CDR3 is TGTGCCAGCAGCCCGCGTGAACTACTAGCGGGAACCCACAATGAGCAGTTCTTC. Protein: CASSPRELLAGTHNEQFF. The genes are TRBV9 and TRBJ2-1, with 10 positions matching TRBD2. This CDR3 is built from 18 residues. CDR1 and CDR2 from the germline V gene are SGDLS and YYNGEE. Trimming removed 4 bases from V and 5 bases from J; junction bases left unmatched: 15.